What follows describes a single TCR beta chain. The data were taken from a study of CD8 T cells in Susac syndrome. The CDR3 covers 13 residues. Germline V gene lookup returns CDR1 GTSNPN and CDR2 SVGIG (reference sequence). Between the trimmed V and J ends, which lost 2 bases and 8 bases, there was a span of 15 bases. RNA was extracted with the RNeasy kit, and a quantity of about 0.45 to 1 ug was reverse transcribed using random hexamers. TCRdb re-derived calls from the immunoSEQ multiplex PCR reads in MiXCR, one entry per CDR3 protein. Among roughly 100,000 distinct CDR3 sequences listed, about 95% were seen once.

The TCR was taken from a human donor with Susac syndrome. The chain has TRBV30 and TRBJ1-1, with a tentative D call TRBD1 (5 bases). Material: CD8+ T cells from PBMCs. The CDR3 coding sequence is TGTGCCTGGAGTCCCGGTGGGGACGGCGAAGCTTTCTTT. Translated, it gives CAWSPGGDGEAFF.